A single sample gave rise to the 9 T cell receptor beta chains below, sequenced in a study of preoperative IRX-2 immunotherapy in early breast cancer. The treatment here: preoperative locoregional IRX-2 cytokine immunotherapy. Libraries were prepared by immunoSEQ multiplex PCR; TCRdb keeps only in-frame clonotypes and omits some of them. The sample consists of over 55,000 clones, roughly 94% of them appearing once. The sample was acquired from a patient treated with IRX-2 immunotherapy. These receptors were obtained from a human donor with breast cancer.

The chain carries TRBV7-9 and TRBJ1-1; a weak D match, TRBD1 (6 bases). The CDR3 contains 14 residues. The germline gives CDR1 SEHNR, CDR2 FQNEAQ (reference sequence). V lost 5 bases, J lost 1 base, and 11 bases lay in between. DNA of the CDR3: TGTGCCAGCAGCCTACAGGGAGGGAACACTGAAGCTTTCTTT. Translation gives CASSLQGGNTEAFF.

The CDR3 loop is CASSFNLPGETQYF. CDR3 bases: TGTGCCAGCAGCTTCAACCTCCCGGGGGAGACCCAGTACTTC. The chain carries TRBV7-2 and TRBJ2-5, with D perhaps matching TRBD2 (5 bases). This CDR3 is 14 amino acids long. Trimming cost V 3 bases and J 5 bases, with 13 bases left between them. Germline V gene sequence: CDR1 SGHTA, CDR2 FQGNSA. The full variable domain, its missing parts supplied by reference TRBV7-2 and TRBJ2-5, is GAGVSQSPSNKVTEKGKDVELRCDPISGHTALYWYRQSLGQGLEFLIYFQGNSAPDKSGLPSDRFSAERTGGSVSTLTIQRTQQEDSAVYLCASSFNLPGETQYFGPGTRLLVL.

This chain connects TRBV4-2 to TRBJ2-6; D is ambiguous. Germline CDR1 and CDR2: LGHNA and YNFKEQ. V lost 5 bases and J 0 bases, leaving 8 bases between the germline ends. The length of the CDR3 is 15 residues. CDR3 protein: CASSSVLSGANVLTF. The CDR3 region has the DNA TGTGCCAGCAGCTCAGTGCTCTCTGGGGCCAACGTCCTGACTTTC.

The gene calls are TRBV7-2 and TRBJ2-5; TRBD1 aligns across 8 bases. The length of the CDR3 is 13 residues. Germline assignment: CDR1 SGHTA and CDR2 FQGNSA. The J segment lost 5 bases and the V segment lost 5 bases, leaving 4 bases of the junction unmatched. The CDR3 sequence: CASSRRTGETQYF. CDR3 nucleotide sequence: TGTGCCAGCAGCCGGAGGACAGGGGAGACCCAGTACTTC.

The CDR3 here is CASSESGWGTYNEQFF. The CDR3 DNA sequence: TGTGCCAGCAGTGAATCCGGCTGGGGTACCTACAATGAGCAGTTCTTC. V is TRBV25-1 and J is TRBJ2-1; D is unclear. There are 16 residues in the CDR3. Germline CDR1 reads MGHDK; CDR2 reads SYGVNS. V was trimmed by 1 base and J by 2 bases, leaving 12 bases between them.

The V and J genes are TRBV6-5 and TRBJ2-7; D is unresolved. The CDR3 has 14 amino acids. In germline, CDR1 is MNHEY, CDR2 SVGAGI. Trimming removed 6 bases from V and 4 bases from J, with 16 bases in between. In nucleotides, the CDR3 is TGTGCCAGCAGACCCCGAGGTCCGGCGTACGAGCAGTACTTC. Translating gives CASRPRGPAYEQYF.

This chain connects TRBV5-1 to TRBJ2-1, with D possibly TRBD1 on 5 matching bases. The V end was cut by 5 bases, the J end by 3 bases, with 9 bases between. The CDR3 totals 13 residues. CDR1 and CDR2 from the germline V gene are SGHRS and YFSETQ. CDR3 sequence (DNA): TGCGCCAGCAGTCAAGGGGTCTACAATGAGCAGTTCTTC. It encodes CASSQGVYNEQFF.

J is TRBJ2-3 and V is TRBV7-9; the D gene could be TRBD1 or TRBD2 (5 bases each). The ends were cut back, 5 bases at V and 2 bases at J, with 14 bases in the middle. CDR1 and CDR2 from the germline V gene are SEHNR and FQNEAQ (reference sequence). This CDR3 has 15 residues. The CDR3 loop is CASSPGRRVTDTQYF. CDR3 nucleotides: TGTGCCAGCAGCCCGGGGCGCAGAGTCACAGATACGCAGTATTTT.

This clone came up a few times. The genes are TRBV7-9 and TRBJ2-1; D is ambiguous. The CDR3 extends over 12 amino acids. The V and J ends lost 2 bases and 6 bases respectively, with 5 bases between them. Germline CDR1 is SEHNR and CDR2 is FQNEAQ (reference sequence). CDR3 region: CASSLSINEQFF. CDR3 coding DNA: TGTGCCAGCAGCTTATCCATCAATGAGCAGTTCTTC.